This record covers a single TCR beta chain. Authors' analysis steps: Reference gene primers were amplified, and this amplification served to estimate nucleated cell counts. The repertoire was sequenced with immunoSEQ multiplex PCR; TCRdb's copy has only in-frame clones and lacks some. D and trimming come from the DNA, and the V and J calls and clone size come from that table. The data show 300,000 to 350,000 clones, with roughly 90% seen just once and roughly 9.9% held by the top ten. These data originate in a study of blood T cell repertoires in COVID-19. At the level of the study: Samples of COVID-19 (acute and convalescent) were obtained from the United States, Italy and Spain. The cDNA or gDNA used as material had been derived from T cells, B-cell-depleted T cells, or PBMCs.

Seattle patients were enrolled during active infection and followed longitudinally. Looked up from germline, CDR1 is MNHEY and CDR2 is SMNVEV (reference sequence). The CDR3 sequence is 13 residues long. V was shortened by 7 bases and J by 4 bases, with 13 bases between the two germline ends. The receptor was derived from a man aged 25 to 40 with COVID-19, enrolled during active disease. Specimen: peripheral blood. The rearrangement links TRBV27 to TRBJ1-1, with D hard to call. CDR3 DNA sequence: TGTGCCAGCAAAATCGGGGTAGGCACTGAAGCTTTCTTT. The encoded protein is CASKIGVGTEAFF.